This entry lists 24 T cell receptor beta chains sequenced from one sample in a study of T cell changes during pregnancy in multiple sclerosis. Sequencing used immunoSEQ multiplex PCR; TCRdb keeps in-frame clones, though not all of them. The sample lists tens of thousands of clones, 75% to 95% seen once, with around 0.93% in the top ten. The specimen was peripheral blood, collected before pregnancy. These receptors originate from a female donor with multiple sclerosis, enrolled in a pregnancy study.

The rearrangement uses TRBV10-3 and TRBJ2-1, with 8 bases that match TRBD2. J lost 3 bases, V lost 0 bases, and 7 bases had no gene match. Germline CDR1 reads ENHRY; CDR2 reads SYGVKD. The CDR3 extends over 17 amino acids. CDR3 in amino acids: CAISESSGGVFYNEQFF. CDR3 in DNA: TGTGCCATCAGTGAGTCGAGCGGGGGTGTCTTCTACAATGAGCAGTTCTTC.

The chain uses TRBV11-2 and TRBJ1-2; D unresolved. This CDR3 comprises 12 residues. V lost 1 base and J 5 bases, leaving 5 bases between the germline ends. From germline, CDR1 is SGHAT and CDR2 FQNNGV. The CDR3 loop is CASSLVPYGYTF. In DNA form, the CDR3 reads TGTGCCAGCAGCTTAGTTCCTTATGGCTACACCTTC.

V gene TRBV19 combines with J gene TRBJ1-5, with TRBD1 matching 9 bases. Germline V lookup: CDR1 LNHDA, CDR2 SQIVND (reference sequence). J gave up 6 bases and V 9 bases, and 15 bases lay outside the gene matches. The CDR3 totals 16 residues. The DNA for the CDR3 is TGTGCCAGGGACGCGGGACAGGGTTTTGATGGTCAGCCCCAGCATTTT. The encoded protein is CARDAGQGFDGQPQHF.

The CDR3: CASSLVGGVRRNTEAFF. DNA for the CDR3: TGTGCCAGCAGCTTAGTAGGGGGCGTTCGAAGGAACACTGAAGCTTTCTTT. The J gene is TRBJ1-1, the V gene TRBV11-1, with 7 bases that match TRBD1. The J segment lost 1 base and the V segment lost 1 base, leaving 9 bases of the junction unmatched. This CDR3 is 17 amino acids long. The V gene's germline CDR1 is SGHAT and CDR2 FQDESV (reference sequence).

This clone has only one observation. The rearrangement uses TRBV5-1 and TRBJ2-3, with 13 bases that match TRBD2. The CDR3 spans 17 residues. Germline trimming cut 3 bases from V and 0 bases from J; bases unmatched to any gene: 4. The germline V gene has CDR1 SGHRS and CDR2 YFSETQ. The CDR3 nucleotides are TGCGCCAGCAGCTCCCGACTAGCGGGGGGTAGCACAGATACGCAGTATTTT. Translation: CASSSRLAGGSTDTQYF.

The rearrangement uses TRBV7-9 and TRBJ1-1, with TRBD1 as a possible D gene (6 bases). This CDR3 comprises 14 residues. Trimming cost V 5 bases and J 1 base, with 11 bases left between them. CDR1 SEHNR and CDR2 FQNEAQ come from the germline V gene (reference sequence). The CDR3 reads CASSPQGRNTEAFF. The CDR3 bases are TGTGCCAGCAGCCCACAGGGTCGGAACACTGAAGCTTTCTTT.

V gene TRBV27 combines with J gene TRBJ2-7, with TRBD1 matching 8 bases. This CDR3 comprises 16 residues. CDR1 and CDR2 (germline): MNHEY, SMNVEV (reference sequence). With 0 bases clipped from V and 0 bases from J, the junction kept 4 bases outside the gene matches. The CDR3 here is CASSLSTGTGSYEQYF. Written as DNA, the CDR3 is TGTGCCAGCAGTTTATCGACCGGGACAGGCTCCTACGAGCAGTACTTC.

This chain uses TRBV9 with TRBJ2-1; TRBD2 matches at 12 bases. The junction had 3 bases not matched to a gene; V was cut back by 0 bases and J by 5 bases. Germline V gene lookup returns CDR1 SGDLS and CDR2 YYNGEE. CDR3 length: 16 amino acids. CDR3 nucleotide sequence: TGTGCCAGCAGCGTAGACCCTAGCGGGGGGGACAATGAGCAGTTCTTC. Protein: CASSVDPSGGDNEQFF.

This chain uses TRBV14 with TRBJ2-5; tentative D call: TRBD2 (6 bases). Trimming removed 5 bases from V and 4 bases from J, with 20 bases in between. The germline CDR1 and CDR2 sequences are SGHDN and FVKESK. This CDR3 spans 16 amino acids. CDR3 in DNA: TGTGCCAGCAGCGAGGGAGGAGGCCCCCCTCGAGAGACCCAGTACTTC. This encodes CASSEGGGPPRETQYF. The full variable domain, its missing parts supplied by reference TRBV14 and TRBJ2-5, is EAGVTQFPSHSVIEKGQTVTLRCDPISGHDNLYWYRRVMGKEIKFLLHFVKESKQDESGMPNNRFLAERTGGTYSTLKVQPAELEDSGVYFCASSEGGGPPRETQYFGPGTRLLVL.

This clone was seen a single time. J is TRBJ1-2 and V is TRBV29-1; D perhaps matches TRBD1 (6 bases). Trimming shortened V by 5 bases and J by 7 bases, and 20 bases separated the two germline ends. Germline CDR1 SQVTM, CDR2 ANQGSEA. This CDR3 is 14 amino acids long. CDR3: CSVKGDGSYGGYTF. As DNA, the CDR3 is TGCAGCGTTAAGGGGGACGGAAGCTATGGTGGCTACACCTTC.

V usage is TRBV9 and J usage is TRBJ2-7, with unresolved D. Trimming took off 4 bases at V and 5 bases at J, with 16 bases between the two ends. The CDR3 extends over 14 amino acids. Germline V gene lookup returns CDR1 SGDLS and CDR2 YYNGEE. The CDR3 reads CASSSRPQANEQYF. The CDR3 bases are TGTGCCAGCAGCTCCCGGCCCCAGGCCAACGAGCAGTACTTC.

The chain is built from TRBV7-8 and TRBJ2-5, with 7 bases fitting TRBD1. The V segment lost 5 bases and the J segment 1 base; nucleotides outside the gene matches: 4. Per germline, CDR1 SGHVS and CDR2 FQNEAQ. This CDR3 is 14 amino acids long. CDR3 amino acids: CASSPTGIQETQYF. The CDR3 nucleotides are TGTGCCAGCAGCCCGACAGGGATCCAAGAGACCCAGTACTTC.

This sequence joins TRBV4-2 and TRBJ2-3; D possibly corresponds to TRBD1 (6 bases). The CDR3 consists of 15 residues. The V gene lost 4 bases and the J gene lost 2 bases, with 13 bases spanning the gap. The germline gives CDR1 LGHNA, CDR2 YNFKEQ. The CDR3 nucleotides read TGTGCCAGCAGCCGGAACCAGGGGATCACAGATACGCAGTATTTT. Translation gives CASSRNQGITDTQYF.

J is TRBJ2-7 and V is TRBV25-1; 7 bases match TRBD1. This CDR3 region has 11 residues. Germline V lookup: CDR1 MGHDK, CDR2 SYGVNS. CDR3 DNA sequence: TGTCCCCGGGACAGTACCTACGAGCAGTACTTC. Translating gives CPRDSTYEQYF.

The chain combines TRBV7-6 with TRBJ2-3, with TRBD2 matching 8 bases. The V gene's germline CDR1 is SGHVS and CDR2 FNYEAQ. The V segment lost 1 base and the J segment 0 bases; nucleotides outside the gene matches: 6. This CDR3 region has 17 residues. Here the CDR3 DNA reads TGTGCCAGCAGCTTAGGACCGAGCGGGAGAAGCACAGATACGCAGTATTTT. Amino acid sequence: CASSLGPSGRSTDTQYF.

DNA for the CDR3: TGTGCCAGCAGTGAAAACAGGGGCAGGGACTATGGCTACACCTTC. This sequence encodes CASSENRGRDYGYTF. The chain links TRBV2 to TRBJ1-2, with 7 positions matching TRBD1. The CDR3 contains 15 residues. Trimming removed 2 bases from V and 3 bases from J; junction bases left unmatched: 6. Germline V lookup: CDR1 SNHLY, CDR2 FYNNEI.

This chain connects TRBV2 to TRBJ1-1; maybe TRBD1 (5 bases). Germline values: CDR1 SNHLY, CDR2 FYNNEI. Trimming left V 8 bases short and J 5 bases short, with 15 bases between. The CDR3 spans 13 residues. The CDR3 nucleotides are TGTGCCAGCCGCGATCTGGGGGGAACTGAAGCTTTCTTT. It codes for CASRDLGGTEAFF.

CDR3 DNA: TGCGCCAGCAGGCCCATGACAGGGGGATCGGCTGAAGCTTTCTTT. It codes for CASRPMTGGSAEAFF. The J gene is TRBJ1-1, the V gene TRBV10-2, with TRBD1 identical over 9 bases. CDR1 is WSHSY, CDR2 SAAADI, per germline. The CDR3 totals 15 residues. The V and J ends lost 6 bases and 6 bases, in that order; junction bases with no gene match: 11.

CDR3 region: CASSSPGLVTGELFF. CDR3 DNA sequence: TGTGCCAGCAGCTCCCCCGGACTAGTCACCGGGGAGCTGTTTTTT. V is TRBV7-6 and J is TRBJ2-2; the match to TRBD2 covers 7 bases. Germline CDR1 is SGHVS and CDR2 is FNYEAQ. The ends lost 4 bases at V and 4 bases at J; junction bases unmatched: 6. This CDR3 contains 15 residues.

This sequence joins TRBV2 and TRBJ2-7; D gene unclear. Per germline, CDR1 SNHLY and CDR2 FYNNEI. V dropped 3 bases and J dropped 2 bases, with 14 bases sitting between them. This CDR3 is 15 amino acids long. The CDR3 DNA is TGTGCCAGCAGTGACAGGTTACTCTATGCCTACGAGCAGTACTTC. This codes for CASSDRLLYAYEQYF.

The V call is TRBV6-1, the J call TRBJ1-4; D perhaps matches TRBD1 (6 bases). Germline values: CDR1 MNHNS, CDR2 SASEGT. This CDR3 is 14 amino acids long. The V end was cut by 1 base, the J end by 13 bases, with 16 bases between. The CDR3 sequence: CASSEGRGGASLFF. In DNA, the CDR3 is TGTGCCAGCAGTGAAGGCCGGGGGGGCGCGTCACTGTTTTTT.

The chain links TRBV5-6 to TRBJ2-3; the match to TRBD2 covers 11 bases. This CDR3 has 16 residues. Germline assignment: CDR1 SGHDT and CDR2 YYEEEE. V lost 2 bases to trimming and J lost 1 base; unmatched junction nucleotides: 3. CDR3 amino acids: CASSFQLAGGTDTQYF. DNA of the CDR3: TGTGCCAGCAGCTTTCAACTAGCGGGAGGCACAGATACGCAGTATTTT.

The chain has TRBV15 and TRBJ1-5; 7 positions agree with TRBD1. This CDR3 has 13 residues. Per germline, CDR1 LNHNV and CDR2 YYDKDF (reference sequence). The V segment lost 3 bases and the J segment 9 bases; nucleotides outside the gene matches: 5. CDR3 DNA: TGTGCCACCAGCAGCCCAGGGGGAATGCCCCAGCATTTT. It is translated as CATSSPGGMPQHF.

The chain employs TRBV19 and TRBJ1-5; 8 bases line up with TRBD1. CDR1 and CDR2 (germline): LNHDA, SQIVND (reference sequence). The ends lost 2 bases at V and 0 bases at J; junction bases unmatched: 3. The CDR3 sequence is 16 residues long. The CDR3 nucleotides read TGTGCCAGTAGTATAAGGGACAGGCGTAGCAATCAGCCCCAGCATTTT. Its translation: CASSIRDRRSNQPQHF.